The clone carrying this TCR beta chain was counted once. The antigen remains unidentified. The protocol was immunoSEQ multiplex PCR, while the TCRdb copy is restricted to in-frame clones and leaves out a portion. The table shows more than 110,000 clones, with around four fifths occurring only once. This sample was taken from a study of cytomegalovirus exposure and HLA in healthy donors. Germline CDR1 is SGHTA and CDR2 is FQGNSA. This CDR3 has 16 amino acids. V lost 7 bases and J lost 2, with 15 bases in between. Overall study results and limits: Most TCR sequences were rare, but some public TCRs occurred in many donors.

The sample was PBMCs. The chain carries TRBV7-2 and TRBJ1-6; TRBD1 might be the D (6 bases). The receptor was isolated from a woman aged 25-40 years in good health and CMV-seronegative. The CDR3 coding sequence is TGTGCCAGCAAGTCAGGCAGGGGACCCTATAATTCACCCCTCCACTTT. This gives the protein CASKSGRGPYNSPLHF.